Here is one T cell receptor beta chain with its context. Its antigen is not known. The Oncomine TCR Beta short-read assay sequenced DNA from cultured CD4+ T cells. TCRdb independently ran MiXCR on the PCR reads; one entry per CDR3 protein. Here the sample spans about 5,200 distinct CDR3 sequences, 25% being singletons. V was pared by 1 base and J by 2 bases, with 10 bases between. The germline V gene has CDR1 LNHDA and CDR2 SQIVND (reference sequence). This CDR3 region has 15 residues. These data originate in a study of vaccination and CD4 T cells after COVID-19. Treatment in this sample: roughly 10-day PBMC culture with coronavirus spike peptide pools or control peptides (ViraFEST assay).

The V call is TRBV19, the J call TRBJ2-3; D not resolved. The clonotype originates from a human donor who had recovered from COVID-19. This sample comprised CD4+ T cells from blood, cultured in vitro, obtained after SARS-CoV-2 vaccination. The CDR3 region has the DNA TGTGCCAGTAGTATAGGCCGAATCCTCACAGATACGCAGTATTTT. This gives the protein CASSIGRILTDTQYF.